This TCR beta chain is from a study of CD8 T cells in ankylosing spondylitis. As regards this clonotype: The antigen remains undetermined.

Quantitative 5'-RACE was performed with molecular barcodes, and it yielded the TCR beta libraries. TCRdb redid the calling of the 5' RACE reads with MiXCR, one entry per CDR3 protein. Among some 350,000 distinct CDR3 sequences listed, approximately 15% were seen once. Findings and limits, study-wide: Several of the motif variants were reported before in synovial fluid and blood from reactive arthritis.

This receptor was taken from a male donor with ankylosing spondylitis or in good health (not recorded which). The sample comprised blood, either unsorted or a sorted T cell fraction (not recorded which).

CDR3 residues: CASSLGWTGVQTQYF. The CDR3, as DNA: TGCGCCAGCAGCTTGGGTTGGACAGGGGTTCAGACCCAGTACTTC. The rearrangement joins TRBV5-1 to TRBJ2-5, with 9 bases matching TRBD1. The V segment lost 0 bases and the J segment 6 bases; nucleotides outside the gene matches: 6. The CDR3 has 15 residues. Per the germline V gene, CDR1 is SGHRS and CDR2 is YFSETQ.